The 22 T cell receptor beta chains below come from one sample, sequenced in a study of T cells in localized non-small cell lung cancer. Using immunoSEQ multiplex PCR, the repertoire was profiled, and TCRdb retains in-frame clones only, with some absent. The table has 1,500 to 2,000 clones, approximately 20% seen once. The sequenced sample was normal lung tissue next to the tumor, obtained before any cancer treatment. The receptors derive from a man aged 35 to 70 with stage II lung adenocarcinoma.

Written as DNA, the CDR3 is TGTGCCAGTAGTAAATTGGGGGACAGTCTCACCGGGGAGCTGTTTTTT. Encoded protein: CASSKLGDSLTGELFF. V gene TRBV19 combines with J gene TRBJ2-2, with 7 bases matching TRBD1. The J segment lost 4 bases and the V segment lost 4 bases, leaving 9 bases of the junction unmatched. The CDR3 contains 16 residues. The germline V gene encodes CDR1 LNHDA and CDR2 SQIVND (reference sequence).

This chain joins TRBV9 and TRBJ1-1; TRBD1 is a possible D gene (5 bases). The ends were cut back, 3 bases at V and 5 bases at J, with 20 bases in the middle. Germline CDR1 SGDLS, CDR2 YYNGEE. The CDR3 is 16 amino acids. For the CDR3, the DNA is TGTGCCAGCAGCGGGCTCGGAACACCGGGGGTAACTGAAGCTTTCTTT. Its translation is CASSGLGTPGVTEAFF.

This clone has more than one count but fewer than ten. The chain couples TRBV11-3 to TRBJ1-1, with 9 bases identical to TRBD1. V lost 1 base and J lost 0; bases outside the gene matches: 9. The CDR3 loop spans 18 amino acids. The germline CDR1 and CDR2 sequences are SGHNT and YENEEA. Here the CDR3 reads CASSLGITGTGMNTEAFF. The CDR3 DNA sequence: TGTGCCAGCAGCTTAGGGATAACCGGGACAGGGATGAACACTGAAGCTTTCTTT.

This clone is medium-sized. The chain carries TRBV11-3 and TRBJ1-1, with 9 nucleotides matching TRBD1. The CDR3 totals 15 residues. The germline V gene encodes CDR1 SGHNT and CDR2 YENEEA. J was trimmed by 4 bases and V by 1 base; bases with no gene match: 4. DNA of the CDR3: TGTGCCAGCAGCTTAGGCGGGACAGGGATCACTGAAGCTTTCTTT. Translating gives CASSLGGTGITEAFF.

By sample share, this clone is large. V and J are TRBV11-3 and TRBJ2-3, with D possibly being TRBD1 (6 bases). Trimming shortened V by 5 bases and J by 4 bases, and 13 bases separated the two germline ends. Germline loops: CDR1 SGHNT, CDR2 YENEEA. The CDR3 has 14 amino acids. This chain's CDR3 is CASSHSDSPDTQYF. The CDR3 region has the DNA TGTGCCAGCAGCCACTCGGACAGCCCAGATACGCAGTATTTT.

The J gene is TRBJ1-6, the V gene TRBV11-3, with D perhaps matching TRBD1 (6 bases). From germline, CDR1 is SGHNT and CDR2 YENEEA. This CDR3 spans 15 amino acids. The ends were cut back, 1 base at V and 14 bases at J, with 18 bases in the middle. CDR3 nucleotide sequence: TGTGCCAGCAGCTTAGGACTGGGGGGCCTCGAGGCCCTCCACTTT. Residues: CASSLGLGGLEALHF.

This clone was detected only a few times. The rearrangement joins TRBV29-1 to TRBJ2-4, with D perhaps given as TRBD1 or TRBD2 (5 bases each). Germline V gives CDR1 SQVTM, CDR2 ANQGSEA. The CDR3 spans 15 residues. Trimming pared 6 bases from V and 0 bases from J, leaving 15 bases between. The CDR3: CSVIIRDLAKNIQYF. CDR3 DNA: TGCAGCGTGATAATCAGGGACCTAGCCAAAAACATTCAGTACTTC.

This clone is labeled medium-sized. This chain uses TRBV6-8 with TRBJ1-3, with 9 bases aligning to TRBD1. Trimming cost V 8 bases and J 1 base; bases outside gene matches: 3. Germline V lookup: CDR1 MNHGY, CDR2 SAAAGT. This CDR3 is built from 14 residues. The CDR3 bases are TGTGCCAGCCGGGACAGGGTATCTGGAAACACCATATATTTT. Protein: CASRDRVSGNTIYF.

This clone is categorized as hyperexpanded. The CDR3 sequence: CASSPIGWSEAFF. Written as DNA, the CDR3 is TGTGCCAGCAGCCCTATAGGGTGGAGTGAAGCTTTCTTT. The V gene is TRBV7-2, the J gene TRBJ1-1; D is undetermined. Between the trimmed V and J ends, which lost 5 bases and 7 bases, there was a span of 14 bases. This CDR3 is built from 13 residues. Germline V lookup: CDR1 SGHTA, CDR2 FQGNSA.

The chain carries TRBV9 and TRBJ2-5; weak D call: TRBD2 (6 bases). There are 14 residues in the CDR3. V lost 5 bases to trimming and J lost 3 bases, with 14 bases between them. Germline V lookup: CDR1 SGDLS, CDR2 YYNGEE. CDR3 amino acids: CASSEFRGEETQYF. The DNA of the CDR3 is TGTGCCAGCAGTGAATTCCGCGGGGAAGAGACCCAGTACTTC.

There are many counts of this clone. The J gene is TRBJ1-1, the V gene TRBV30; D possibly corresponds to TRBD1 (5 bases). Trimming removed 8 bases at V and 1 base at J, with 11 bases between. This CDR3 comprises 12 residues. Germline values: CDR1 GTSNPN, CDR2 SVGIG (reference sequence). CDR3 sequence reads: CASRQRNTEAFF. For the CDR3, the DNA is TGTGCCAGCAGACAGAGGAACACTGAAGCTTTCTTT.

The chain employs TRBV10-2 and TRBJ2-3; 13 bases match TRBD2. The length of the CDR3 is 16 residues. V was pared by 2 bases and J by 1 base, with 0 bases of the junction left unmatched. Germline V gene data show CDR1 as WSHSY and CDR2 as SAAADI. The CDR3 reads CASSEGTSGGTDTQYF. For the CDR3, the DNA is TGCGCCAGCAGTGAGGGGACTAGCGGGGGCACAGATACGCAGTATTTT.

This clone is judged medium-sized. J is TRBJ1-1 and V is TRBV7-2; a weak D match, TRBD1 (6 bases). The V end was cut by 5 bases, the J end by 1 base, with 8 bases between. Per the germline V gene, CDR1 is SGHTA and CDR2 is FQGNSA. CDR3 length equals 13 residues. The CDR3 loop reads CASSTRGNTEAFF. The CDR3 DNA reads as TGTGCCAGCAGCACCAGGGGGAACACTGAAGCTTTCTTT.

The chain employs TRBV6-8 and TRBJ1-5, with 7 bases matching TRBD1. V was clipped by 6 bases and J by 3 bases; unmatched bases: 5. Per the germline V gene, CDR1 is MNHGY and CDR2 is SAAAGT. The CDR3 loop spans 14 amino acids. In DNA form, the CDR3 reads TGTGCCAGCAGCGAGGACAGGACCAATCAGCCCCAGCATTTT. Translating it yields CASSEDRTNQPQHF.

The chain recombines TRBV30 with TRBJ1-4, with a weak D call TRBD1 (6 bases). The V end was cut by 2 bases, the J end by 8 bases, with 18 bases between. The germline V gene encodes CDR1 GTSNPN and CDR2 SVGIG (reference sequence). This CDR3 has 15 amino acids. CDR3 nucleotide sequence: TGTGCCTGGAGTCCCTCGGGAGCCCAGGGGGAAAAACTGTTTTTT. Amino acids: CAWSPSGAQGEKLFF. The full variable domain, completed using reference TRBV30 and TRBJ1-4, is SQTIHQWPATLVQPVGSPLSLECTVEGTSNPNLYWYRQAAGRGLQLLFYSVGIGQISSEVPQNLSASRPQDRQFILSSKKLLLSDSGFYLCAWSPSGAQGEKLFFGSGTQLSVL.

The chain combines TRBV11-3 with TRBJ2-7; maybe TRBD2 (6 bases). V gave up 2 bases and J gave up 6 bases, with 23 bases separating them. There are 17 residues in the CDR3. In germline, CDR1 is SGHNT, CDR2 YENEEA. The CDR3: CASSLTSSTWPLSEQYV. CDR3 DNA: TGTGCCAGCAGCTTAACTAGCTCCACGTGGCCTCTCTCCGAGCAGTACGTC.

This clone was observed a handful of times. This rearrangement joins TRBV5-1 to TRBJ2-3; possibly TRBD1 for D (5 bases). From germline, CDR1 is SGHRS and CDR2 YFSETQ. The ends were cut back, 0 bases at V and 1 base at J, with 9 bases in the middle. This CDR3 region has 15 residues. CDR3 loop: CASSLGRVGTDTQYF. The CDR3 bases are TGCGCCAGCAGCTTGGGCAGGGTAGGCACAGATACGCAGTATTTT.

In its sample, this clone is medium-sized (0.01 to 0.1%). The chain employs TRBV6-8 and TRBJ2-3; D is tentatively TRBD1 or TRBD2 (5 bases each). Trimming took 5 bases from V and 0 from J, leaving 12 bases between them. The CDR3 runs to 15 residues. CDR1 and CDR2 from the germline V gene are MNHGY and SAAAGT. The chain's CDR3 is CASSEGPLSTDTQYF. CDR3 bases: TGTGCCAGCAGTGAGGGGCCATTAAGCACAGATACGCAGTATTTT.

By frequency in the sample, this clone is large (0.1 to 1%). DNA of the CDR3: TGCGCCAGCAGCCAAGGACTAGCGTTCTACAATGAGCAGTTCTTC. Translating gives CASSQGLAFYNEQFF. This sequence joins TRBV4-1 and TRBJ2-1, with TRBD2 matching over 8 bases. The trim removed 1 base at V and 3 bases at J, leaving 2 bases unmatched. The CDR3 has 15 amino acids. Germline V gene sequence: CDR1 MGHRA, CDR2 YSYEKL.

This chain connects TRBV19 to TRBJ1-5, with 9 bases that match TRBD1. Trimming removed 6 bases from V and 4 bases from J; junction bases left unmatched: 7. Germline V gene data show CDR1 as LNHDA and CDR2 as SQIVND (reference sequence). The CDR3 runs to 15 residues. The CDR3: CASSWTGERNQPQHF. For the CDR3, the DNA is TGTGCCAGTAGCTGGACAGGGGAAAGGAATCAGCCCCAGCATTTT.

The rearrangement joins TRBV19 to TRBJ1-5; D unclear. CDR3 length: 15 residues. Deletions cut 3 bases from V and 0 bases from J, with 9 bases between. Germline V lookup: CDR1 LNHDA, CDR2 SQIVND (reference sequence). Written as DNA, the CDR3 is TGTGCCAGTAGTATCCTATCACATAGCAATCAGCCCCAGCATTTT. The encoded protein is CASSILSHSNQPQHF.

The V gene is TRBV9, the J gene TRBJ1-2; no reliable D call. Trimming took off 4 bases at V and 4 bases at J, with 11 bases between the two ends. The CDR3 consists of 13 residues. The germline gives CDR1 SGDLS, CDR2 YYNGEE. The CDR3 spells CASSPRLSYGYTF. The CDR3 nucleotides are TGTGCCAGCAGCCCCCGACTGAGCTATGGCTACACCTTC.